A selection of T cell receptor beta chains follows, all from one sample in a study of T cell responses to AZD1222 COVID-19 vaccine. The repertoire was sequenced with immunoSEQ multiplex PCR; TCRdb's copy has only in-frame clones and lacks some. The sample holds 150,000 to 200,000 clones, roughly 88% seen once. Sample: peripheral blood, taken 28 days after the second AZD1222 dose. The receptor source for this set is an adult who received the AZD1222 COVID-19 vaccine. Each CDR3 is given with its conserved first and last residue. Each record gives: CDR3 length, J gene, D gene, V gene, clone size, CDR3 protein, CDR3 DNA. The D gene is left open where the match is weak. A clone size is listed for some rows: how often the clone was seen (once, few, many), or a class if it is expanded.

13 | TRBJ1-2 | . | TRBV5-4 | . | CASSFPGVGGYTF | TGTGCCAGCAGCTTCCCCGGGGTCGGAGGCTACACCTTC
14 | TRBJ1-6 | . | TRBV27 | . | CASSLSQYNSPLHF | TGTGCCAGCAGTTTGAGTCAGTATAATTCACCCCTCCACTTT
15 | TRBJ2-2 | . | TRBV7-3 | . | CASSLESAGRGELFF | TGTGCCAGCAGCTTAGAGTCCGCGGGACGGGGGGAGCTGTTTTTT
11 | TRBJ1-3 | . | TRBV10-3 | . | CAISDLNTIYF | TGTGCCATCAGTGATTTAAACACCATATATTTT
18 | TRBJ1-3 | . | TRBV4-1 | once | CASSQDEPRGRPGNTIYF | TGCGCCAGCAGCCAAGATGAACCCCGGGGCAGACCTGGAAACACCATATATTTT
20 | TRBJ2-3 | TRBD1 | TRBV19 | . | CASSPQGPGQGLWGTDTQYF | TGTGCCAGTAGCCCACAGGGTCCGGGACAGGGGCTCTGGGGCACAGATACGCAGTATTTT
14 | TRBJ2-7 | TRBD2 | TRBV28 | once | CASRLVGTTYEQYF | TGTGCCAGCAGACTGGTGGGGACTACCTACGAGCAGTACTTC
17 | TRBJ2-7 | . | TRBV28 | . | CASSSRPQGSGIHEQYF | TGTGCCAGCAGTTCACGCCCGCAGGGATCGGGGATCCACGAGCAGTACTTC
12 | TRBJ1-3 | . | TRBV29-1 | . | CSAGGPGNTIYF | TGCAGCGCGGGGGGCCCTGGAAACACCATATATTTT
17 | TRBJ2-2 | . | TRBV4-2 | . | CASSQETRNKNTGELFF | TGTGCCAGCAGCCAAGAGACTAGAAATAAGAACACCGGGGAGCTGTTTTTT
11 | TRBJ1-2 | . | TRBV28 | . | CAGQQGYGYTF | TGTGCCGGCCAACAGGGATACGGCTACACCTTC
15 | TRBJ2-2 | . | TRBV7-7 | . | CAISRGGVNTGELFF | TGTGCTATTTCTAGGGGAGGAGTAAACACCGGGGAGCTGTTTTTT
17 | TRBJ2-1 | TRBD2 | TRBV5-1 | few | CASSLGPLGGGRNEQFF | TGCGCCAGCAGCTTGGGCCCTCTTGGCGGGGGACGAAATGAGCAGTTCTTC
15 | TRBJ1-6 | TRBD1 | TRBV14 | . | CASSQGQGGNSPLHF | TGTGCCAGCAGCCAAGGGCAGGGGGGAAATTCACCCCTCCACTTT
18 | TRBJ1-2 | . | TRBV7-9 | . | CASSLDGSLEGSPAGYTF | TGTGCCAGCAGCTTAGATGGGAGCTTGGAGGGAAGTCCTGCTGGCTACACCTTC
15 | TRBJ1-2 | . | TRBV19 | . | CASSIVLRTVYGYTF | TGTGCCAGTAGTATAGTTCTCAGGACAGTCTATGGCTACACCTTC
12 | TRBJ2-3 | . | TRBV18 | . | CASSPEADTQYF | TGTGCCAGCTCACCGGAGGCCGATACGCAGTATTTT
8 | TRBJ2-7 | . | TRBV7-8 | . | CASSVQYF | TGTGCCAGCAGTGTGCAGTACTTC
16 | TRBJ1-5 | . | TRBV19 | . | CASSPRGSHSNQPQHF | TGTGCCAGTAGTCCCCGGGGTTCTCATAGCAATCAGCCCCAGCATTTT
15 | TRBJ2-1 | . | TRBV28 | . | CASSLSGSSYNEQFF | TGTGCCAGCAGTTTAAGTGGGAGTTCCTACAATGAGCAGTTCTTC
15 | TRBJ1-6 | . | TRBV6-5 | . | CASSYSHRVESPLHF | TGTGCCAGCAGTTACTCGCACAGGGTGGAATCACCCCTCCACTTT
13 | TRBJ1-4 | . | TRBV30 | . | CAWSVSVNEKLFF | TGTGCCTGGAGTGTAAGCGTTAATGAAAAACTGTTTTTT
14 | TRBJ1-5 | . | TRBV5-6 | . | CASSLAGDGQPQHF | TGTGCCAGCAGCTTGGCAGGGGACGGTCAGCCCCAGCATTTT
16 | TRBJ2-5 | TRBD2 | TRBV7-6 | once | CASSMPIAGGQETQYF | TGTGCCAGCAGCATGCCCATAGCGGGAGGCCAAGAGACCCAGTACTTC
11 | TRBJ2-3 | . | TRBV5-8 | . | CASSLLDTQYF | TGTGCCAGCAGCCTCTTAGATACGCAGTATTTT
14 | TRBJ2-2 | TRBD1 | TRBV7-2 | . | CASKTGANTGELFF | TGTGCCAGCAAAACAGGGGCGAACACCGGGGAGCTGTTTTTT
14 | TRBJ1-6 | TRBD1 | TRBV18 | . | CASSPDRGTSPLHF | TGTGCCAGCTCACCCGACAGGGGAACTTCACCCCTCCACTTT
14 | TRBJ2-1 | . | TRBV6-2/TRBV6-3 | . | CASSYSRASREQFF | TGTGCCAGCAGTTACTCTCGTGCGTCACGTGAGCAGTTCTTC
15 | TRBJ1-1 | . | TRBV28 | . | CASNPQSDGNTEAFF | TGTGCCAGCAACCCCCAGTCAGATGGGAACACTGAAGCTTTCTTT
14 | TRBJ1-6 | . | TRBV18 | . | CASSAIRGNSPLHF | TGTGCCAGCTCGGCTATCAGGGGTAATTCACCCCTCCACTTT
14 | TRBJ1-6 | . | TRBV27 | . | CASTEGSFDSPLHF | TGTGCCAGCACGGAGGGGAGCTTTGATTCACCCCTCCACTTT
20 | TRBJ1-5 | . | TRBV21-1 | . | CASSRSGERYFRGRGQPQHF | TGTGCCAGCAGCAGATCTGGGGAGCGGTATTTCAGGGGGCGCGGGCAGCCCCAGCATTTT
15 | TRBJ2-1 | . | TRBV27 | . | CASSYYSQGSDEQFF | TGTGCCAGCAGTTACTATTCCCAGGGGAGCGATGAGCAGTTCTTC
13 | TRBJ2-2 | TRBD1 | TRBV2 | . | CAREQGATGELFF | TGTGCCAGAGAACAGGGGGCTACCGGGGAGCTGTTTTTT
15 | TRBJ1-1 | TRBD1 | TRBV19 | . | CASSIDNTGETEAFF | TGTGCCAGTAGTATAGATAATACAGGGGAAACTGAAGCTTTCTTT
16 | TRBJ1-6 | . | TRBV6-5 | . | CASSLDRASYNSPLHF | TGTGCCAGCAGTTTGGACAGAGCTTCCTATAATTCACCCCTCCACTTT
15 | TRBJ1-4 | . | TRBV5-1 | . | CASSLDGVRGEKLFF | TGCGCCAGCAGCTTGGATGGGGTGAGGGGTGAAAAACTGTTTTTT
16 | TRBJ1-6 | . | TRBV27 | once | CASSLLSRPTNSPLHF | TGTGCCAGCAGTTTATTGTCCAGGCCCACCAATTCACCCCTCCACTTT
19 | TRBJ2-2 | TRBD1 | TRBV27 | . | CASSKVITQGVSNTGELFF | TGTGCCAGCAGTAAGGTGATTACACAGGGGGTTTCGAACACCGGGGAGCTGTTTTTT
14 | TRBJ1-3 | . | TRBV6-5 | . | CASSRTGLGNTIYF | TGTGCCAGCAGCCGAACAGGGTTGGGAAACACCATATATTTT
13 | TRBJ2-4 | . | TRBV2 | . | CASRRDGGNIQYF | TGTGCCAGCAGGCGGGACGGAGGAAACATTCAGTACTTC
17 | TRBJ1-1 | . | TRBV9 | . | CASSVEDSRGRNTEAFF | TGTGCCAGCAGCGTAGAAGACAGCCGTGGAAGGAACACTGAAGCTTTCTTT
11 | TRBJ2-1 | . | TRBV3-1/TRBV3-2 | . | CASSQEGEQFF | TGTGCCAGCAGCCAAGAGGGTGAGCAGTTCTTC
15 | TRBJ2-7 | TRBD1 | TRBV10-1 | . | CASSGWDRGLFEQYF | TGCGCCAGCAGCGGATGGGACAGGGGGCTTTTCGAGCAGTACTTC
18 | TRBJ2-3 | . | TRBV28 | . | CASTSSGWSQGETDTQYF | TGTGCCAGCACCTCCTCGGGATGGTCACAGGGAGAAACAGATACGCAGTATTTT
15 | TRBJ2-1 | . | TRBV7-9 | . | CASSFGSVSYNEQFF | TGTGCCAGCAGCTTTGGGTCCGTCTCCTACAATGAGCAGTTCTTC
15 | TRBJ1-2 | . | TRBV4-1 | . | CASSQERRGDYGYTF | TGCGCCAGCAGCCAAGAGCGGCGGGGGGACTATGGCTACACCTTC
15 | TRBJ2-3 | . | TRBV18 | . | CASSPPFGDPDTQYF | TGTGCCAGCTCACCACCGTTTGGGGACCCGGATACGCAGTATTTT
10 | TRBJ1-5 | . | TRBV20-1 | . | CSATGGAQHF | TGCAGTGCTACCGGCGGGGCCCAGCATTTT
13 | TRBJ1-6 | . | TRBV6-5 | . | CATFRLDNSPLHF | TGTGCCACCTTCCGGCTCGACAATTCACCCCTCCACTTT